Listed here is a single T cell receptor beta chain. Its antigen is undetermined. The junction shows a germline mismatch at one end, possibly a read error. This sample stems from a study of early T cells in non-severe SARS-CoV-2 infection. Study context: Chains stayed unpaired after sequencing of bulk RNA from unsorted whole blood.

Study results and limitations: Anti-spike CD8 responses were favored in VDJdb matching, and private and CD4 specificities were missed.

The CDR3 is made up of 13 amino acids. The V gene's germline CDR1 is SSHAT and CDR2 FNYEAQ (reference sequence). Unique molecular identifiers were attached to individual cDNA molecules. Using its own MiXCR run on the 5' RACE reads, TCRdb lists one record per CDR3 protein. Counted here are approximately 70,000 distinct CDR3 sequences, approximately 10% occurring once; the ten biggest clones make up more than 5.5%. The source is an adult who was a healthcare worker with PCR-confirmed SARS-CoV-2 infection or an uninfected control (not recorded which). This chain connects TRBV7-7 to TRBJ2-4; D is uncertain. The specimen was whole blood. As DNA, the CDR3 is TGTGCTAGCAGCTTTGGCGGCTTAAACATTCAGTACTTC. Its protein product is CASSFGGLNIQYF.